Below, one T cell receptor beta chain is given with its context. This sample was included in a study of shared clonotypes between healthy human individuals. Overall study context: Each donor contributed plates that comprised three CD4 naive, three CD4 memory, two CD8 naive and one CD8 memory.

The method was immunoSEQ multiplex PCR; TCRdb's version includes in-frame clones alone and lacks a portion of them. The data contain roughly 2 million clones, approximately 95% of them seen just once; the ten biggest clones take up approximately 0.13%. V lost 8 bases to trimming and J lost 11 bases, with 21 bases between them. From germline, CDR1 is SGHTA and CDR2 FQGNSA. This CDR3 is 13 amino acids long. This receptor was taken from a man younger than 30 in good health. The chain has TRBV7-2 and TRBJ1-1; D is unresolved. Specimen: naive CD4+ T cells sorted from blood. As to subset: CD45RA+ positively selected. CDR3 region: CASGSLGPERAFF. CDR3 sequence (DNA): TGTGCCAGCGGAAGCTTAGGACCCGAGAGGGCTTTCTTT.